This T cell receptor beta chain appears in the sequencing data of a study of PD-L1 blockade in urothelial cancer. Background on the study: Bladder-origin urothelial cancer in males covered twenty-five of 29 patients. When blood samples were assessed, the median T cell count was 141,255.

Worth noting for this clone: The antigen remains unidentified.

Study-wide results and limits: Lower than median blood TCR clonality before treatment predicted better survival.

TCRdb keeps only in-frame clones here, not all; method: immunoSEQ multiplex PCR. The sample has 80,000 to 90,000 clones, about 85% seen once. Time point described: pretreatment peripheral blood. Trimming took 5 bases from V and 6 from J, leaving 8 bases between them. This CDR3 has 11 residues. Germline V lookup: CDR1 MGHDK, CDR2 SYGVNS. The specimen comprised PBMCs, sampled around atezolizumab (anti-PD-L1) treatment. This clonotype originated in a man aged 55 to 69 with urothelial cancer. The V call is TRBV25-1, the J call TRBJ2-7; a possible D gene is TRBD2 (5 bases). CDR3 nucleotide sequence: TGTGCCAGCAGTTGGAGGTCCGAGCAGTACTTC. Its translation: CASSWRSEQYF.